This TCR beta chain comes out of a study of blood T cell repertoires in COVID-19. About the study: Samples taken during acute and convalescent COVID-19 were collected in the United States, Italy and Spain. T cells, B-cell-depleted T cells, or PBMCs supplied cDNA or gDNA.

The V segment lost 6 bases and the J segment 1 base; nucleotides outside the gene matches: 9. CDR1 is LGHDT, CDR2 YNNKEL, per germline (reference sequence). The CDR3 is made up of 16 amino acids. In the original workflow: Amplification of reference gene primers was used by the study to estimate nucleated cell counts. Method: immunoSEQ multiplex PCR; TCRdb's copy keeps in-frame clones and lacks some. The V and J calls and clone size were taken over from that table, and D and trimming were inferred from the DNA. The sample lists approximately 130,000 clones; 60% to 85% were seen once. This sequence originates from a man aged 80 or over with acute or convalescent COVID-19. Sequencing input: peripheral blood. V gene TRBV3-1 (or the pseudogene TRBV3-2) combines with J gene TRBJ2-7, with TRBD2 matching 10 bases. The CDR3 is CASRRRLAGSSYEQYF. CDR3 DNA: TGTGCCAGCAGGAGACGACTAGCGGGTTCTTCCTACGAGCAGTACTTC.